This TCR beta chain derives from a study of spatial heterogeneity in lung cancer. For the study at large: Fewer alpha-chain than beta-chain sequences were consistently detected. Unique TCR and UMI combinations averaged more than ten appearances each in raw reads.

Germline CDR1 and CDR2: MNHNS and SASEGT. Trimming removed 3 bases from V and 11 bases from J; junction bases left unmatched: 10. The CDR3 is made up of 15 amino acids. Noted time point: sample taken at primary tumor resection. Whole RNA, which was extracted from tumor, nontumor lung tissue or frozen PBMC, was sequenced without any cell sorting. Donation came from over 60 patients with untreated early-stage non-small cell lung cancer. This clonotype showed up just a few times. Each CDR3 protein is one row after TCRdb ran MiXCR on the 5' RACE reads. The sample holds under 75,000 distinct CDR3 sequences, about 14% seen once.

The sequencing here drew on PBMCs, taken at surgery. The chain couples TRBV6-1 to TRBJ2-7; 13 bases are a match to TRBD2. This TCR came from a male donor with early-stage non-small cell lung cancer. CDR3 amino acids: CASSDGLAGDSREYF. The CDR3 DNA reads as TGTGCCAGCAGTGACGGACTAGCGGGAGATTCTCGAGAGTACTTC.